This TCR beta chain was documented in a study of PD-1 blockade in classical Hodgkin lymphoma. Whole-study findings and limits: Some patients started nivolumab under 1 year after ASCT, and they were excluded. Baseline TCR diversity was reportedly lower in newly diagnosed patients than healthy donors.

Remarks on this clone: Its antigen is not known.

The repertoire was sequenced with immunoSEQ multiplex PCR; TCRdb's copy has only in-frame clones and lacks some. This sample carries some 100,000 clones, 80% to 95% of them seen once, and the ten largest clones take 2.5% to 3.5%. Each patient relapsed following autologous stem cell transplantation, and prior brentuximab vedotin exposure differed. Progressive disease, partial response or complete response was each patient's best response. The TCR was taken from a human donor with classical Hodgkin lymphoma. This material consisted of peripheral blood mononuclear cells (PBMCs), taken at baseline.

The CDR3 spells CASSWDRIASEAFF. The CDR3 region has the DNA TGCGCCAGCAGCTGGGACAGGATTGCGAGTGAAGCTTTCTTT. The chain carries TRBV5-1 and TRBJ1-1, with 8 nucleotides matching TRBD1. V shed 3 bases and J 7 bases; nucleotides not matched to a gene: 8. This CDR3 region has 14 residues. In germline, CDR1 is SGHRS, CDR2 YFSETQ.